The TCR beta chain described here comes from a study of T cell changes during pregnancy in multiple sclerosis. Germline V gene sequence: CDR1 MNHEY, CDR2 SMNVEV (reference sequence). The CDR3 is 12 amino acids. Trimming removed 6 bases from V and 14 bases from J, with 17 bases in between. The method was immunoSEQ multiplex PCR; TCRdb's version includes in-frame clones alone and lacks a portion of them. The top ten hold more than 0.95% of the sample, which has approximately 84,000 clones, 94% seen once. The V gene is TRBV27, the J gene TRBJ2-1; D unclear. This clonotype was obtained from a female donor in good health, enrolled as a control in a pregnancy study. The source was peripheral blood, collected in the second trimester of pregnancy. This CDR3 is CASSSLREQEFF. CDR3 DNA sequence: TGTGCCAGCAGCTCCCTACGTGAGCAAGAGTTCTTC.